This TCR beta chain was recorded in a study of T cell responses to AZD1222 COVID-19 vaccine. Study outcomes and limitations: Sampling captured repertoires only after the peak T cell response. Spike-specific TCR breadth and depth rose after two AZD1222 doses.

A word on this clone: The antigen remains undetermined.

TCRdb's copy holds only in-frame clones and misses some; the assay was immunoSEQ multiplex PCR. The sample has 170,000 or so clones, around 88% seen once; the top ten hold 9.5% to 13%. V lost 3 bases and J lost 4, with 10 bases in between. CDR1 and CDR2 (germline): SGHRS, YFSETQ. This CDR3 is 13 amino acids long. This clonotype was obtained from an adult who received the AZD1222 COVID-19 vaccine. Material: peripheral blood, obtained 28 days after the second AZD1222 dose. The J gene is TRBJ1-1, the V gene TRBV5-1, with D hard to call. The CDR3 loop reads CASSSTLSTEAFF. DNA for the CDR3: TGCGCCAGCAGCTCGACACTTAGCACTGAAGCTTTCTTT.